This is a list of T cell receptor beta chains from one sample in a study of response to subunit inactivated influenza vaccine. Each CDR3 protein gets one entry after TCRdb re-called the RT-PCR reads with MiXCR. The sample holds roughly 630,000 distinct CDR3 sequences, less than 15% seen once. The sequencing used PBMCs from blood, collected roughly 2 weeks before vaccination. These receptors were collected from a man between 45 and 60 years old who received an inactivated influenza vaccine. CDR3s include the opening cysteine and the closing phenylalanine or tryptophan. The order of the fields is clone size, V gene, J gene, D gene, CDR3 DNA, CDR3 protein. A D gene is named only where the DNA matches it firmly. Not every row has a clone size; where given, it reads once, few, many or a size class.

abundance: NA; v_gene: TRBV6-2/TRBV6-3; j_gene: TRBJ2-7; d_gene: TRBD1; CDR3nt: TGTGCCAGCAGCCACAGGGGCCTAGGATACGAGCAGTACTTC; CDR3aa: CASSHRGLGYEQYF
abundance: few; v_gene: TRBV3-1; j_gene: TRBJ2-1; d_gene: NA; CDR3nt: TGTGCCAGCAGCCATCACTCCGGGACCCCCGAGGGCAATGAGCAGTTCTTC; CDR3aa: CASSHHSGTPEGNEQFF
abundance: few; v_gene: TRBV29-1; j_gene: TRBJ2-1; d_gene: TRBD1; CDR3nt: TGCAGCGCGACAGGGCTTGAGCAGTTCTTC; CDR3aa: CSATGLEQFF
abundance: NA; v_gene: TRBV15; j_gene: TRBJ1-5; d_gene: NA; CDR3nt: TGTGCCACCAGCGGACAGAGCCGGGGGCAGCCCCAGCATTTT; CDR3aa: CATSGQSRGQPQHF
abundance: once; v_gene: TRBV12-3/TRBV12-4; j_gene: TRBJ2-1; d_gene: TRBD2; CDR3nt: TGTGCCAGCAGTTTTGGACTAGCGGGAGGAGACTACAATGAGCAGTTCTTC; CDR3aa: CASSFGLAGGDYNEQFF
abundance: many; v_gene: TRBV12-3/TRBV12-4; j_gene: TRBJ2-7; d_gene: TRBD1; CDR3nt: TGTGCCAGCAGCTTAGGGGGCGGCTCCTACGAGCAGTACTTC; CDR3aa: CASSLGGGSYEQYF
abundance: few; v_gene: TRBV7-9; j_gene: TRBJ2-3; d_gene: NA; CDR3nt: TGTGCCAGCAGCTTAGTCATCACAGATACGCAGTATTTT; CDR3aa: CASSLVITDTQYF
abundance: NA; v_gene: TRBV11-2; j_gene: TRBJ2-3; d_gene: TRBD2; CDR3nt: TGTGCCAGCAGCCTCACAGGTGCTAGCGGGGGGCCCACAGATACGCAGTATTTT; CDR3aa: CASSLTGASGGPTDTQYF
abundance: NA; v_gene: TRBV4-3; j_gene: TRBJ2-1; d_gene: TRBD2; CDR3nt: TGCGCCAGCAGCCACGCTACTAGCGGGAACTACAATGAGCAGTTCTTC; CDR3aa: CASSHATSGNYNEQFF
abundance: NA; v_gene: TRBV2; j_gene: TRBJ2-5; d_gene: TRBD1; CDR3nt: TGTGCCAGCTTGTATCAGGGGGCCTCGTCTCAAGAGACCCAGTACTTC; CDR3aa: CASLYQGASSQETQYF
abundance: few; v_gene: TRBV10-2; j_gene: TRBJ2-3; d_gene: NA; CDR3nt: TGCGCCAGCAGTGAGATGGGAGGGGGGGCAGATACGCAGTATTTT; CDR3aa: CASSEMGGGADTQYF